The 21 T cell receptor beta chains in this list originate from one sample, sequenced in a study of T-cell memory formation after mild COVID-19. Using its own MiXCR run on the 5' RACE reads, TCRdb lists one record per CDR3 protein. Counted here are approximately 490,000 distinct CDR3 sequences, roughly 21% occurring once; the ten biggest clones make up approximately 12%. The sample taken for sequencing was PBMCs or a T cell subset sorted from them (not recorded which). These TCRs come from an adult woman who had mild COVID-19 (a few samples of this study predate the infection). Cell type and time point are not known.

The sample holds a few counts of this clonotype. This rearrangement joins TRBV24-1 to TRBJ2-4; TRBD1 matches at 9 bases. The CDR3 extends over 15 amino acids. Germline V lookup: CDR1 KGHDR, CDR2 SFDVKD. J was trimmed by 7 bases and V by 4 bases; bases with no gene match: 7. In DNA form, the CDR3 reads TGTGCCACCAGTGACGAGGGACAGGGAACGAACATTCAGTACTTC. It codes for CATSDEGQGTNIQYF.

A few counts support this clonotype. The chain uses TRBV10-3 and TRBJ2-7, with 7 nucleotides matching TRBD1. The CDR3 contains 17 residues. The V gene end was trimmed by 0 bases and the J gene end by 4 bases; junction bases not matched to a gene: 12. Germline loops: CDR1 ENHRY, CDR2 SYGVKD. This CDR3 is CAISESIGPGQAYEQYF. The CDR3 coding sequence is TGTGCCATCAGTGAGTCGATAGGTCCTGGACAGGCTTACGAGCAGTACTTC.

Ten or more counts support this clonotype. This rearrangement joins TRBV19 to TRBJ2-2; TRBD2 might be the D (7 bases). The length of the CDR3 is 14 residues. V was trimmed by 3 bases and J by 7 bases, leaving 12 bases between them. The germline V gene encodes CDR1 LNHDA and CDR2 SQIVND (reference sequence). The CDR3 DNA follows: TGTGCCAGTAGTATGGGGGGGCAACTCGGGGAGCTGTTTTTT. It specifies CASSMGGQLGELFF.

This clonotype was seen only a few times. V is TRBV5-5 and J is TRBJ2-7; either TRBD1 or TRBD2 may fit D (5 bases each). The germline V and J ends were trimmed by 1 base and 5 bases, with 13 bases remaining between them. This CDR3 has 14 amino acids. The germline V gene encodes CDR1 SGHKS and CDR2 YYEKEE (reference sequence). CDR3 in DNA: TGTGCCAGCAGCTTGTGGCAGGGAGCCCACGAGCAGTACTTC. Translation gives CASSLWQGAHEQYF.

Only a few counts were recorded for this clonotype. The chain employs TRBV7-8 and TRBJ2-7, with TRBD1 matching over 8 bases. The ends lost 3 bases at V and 7 bases at J; junction bases unmatched: 17. The CDR3 runs to 17 residues. The germline gives CDR1 SGHVS, CDR2 FQNEAQ. This CDR3 is CASSFLFLRDRSVEQYF. The CDR3 coding sequence is TGTGCCAGCAGCTTCCTCTTCCTCCGGGACAGGAGCGTAGAGCAGTACTTC. Full variable domain (rest looked up from reference TRBV7-8 and TRBJ2-7): GAGVSQSPRYKVAKRGQDVALRCDPISGHVSLFWYQQALGQGPEFLTYFQNEAQLDKSGLPSDRFFAERPEGSVSTLKIQRTQQEDSAVYLCASSFLFLRDRSVEQYFGPGTRLTVT.

The chain's CDR3 is CEDRRRTDTQYF. In DNA, the CDR3 is TGTGAGGACAGGCGCCGCACAGATACGCAGTATTTT. V is TRBV21-1 and J is TRBJ2-3; the DNA was not used to check the table's D call, TRBD1. TRBV21-1 is designated a pseudogene. This CDR3 contains 12 residues.

This CDR3 reads CASSQASDGEQFF. The CDR3 DNA is TGCGCCAGCAGCCAGGCTAGCGATGGTGAGCAGTTCTTC. The chain carries TRBV4-3 and TRBJ2-1; D perhaps matches TRBD2 (6 bases). This CDR3 region has 13 residues. Trimming cost V 3 bases and J 9 bases, with 12 bases left between them. Germline CDR1 reads LGHNA; CDR2 reads YSLEER.

This chain joins TRBV9 and TRBJ2-3; D unclear. Germline CDR1 SGDLS, CDR2 YYNGEE. This CDR3 region has 9 residues. V shed 8 bases and J shed 7 bases, with 5 bases lying between them. Written as DNA, the CDR3 is TGTGCCAGGGGGAATACGCAGTATTTT. This gives the protein CARGNTQYF.

The V and J genes are TRBV28 and TRBJ1-4, with no clear D. The CDR3 loop spans 15 amino acids. V gave up 3 bases and J gave up 0 bases, with 8 bases separating them. Per germline, CDR1 MDHEN and CDR2 SYDVKM. The CDR3: CASSLQTATNEKLFF. In DNA, the CDR3 is TGTGCCAGCAGTTTGCAAACAGCAACTAATGAAAAACTGTTTTTT. The full variable domain, in which reference TRBV28 and TRBJ1-4 provide the parts outside the CDR3, is DVKVTQSSRYLVKRTGEKVFLECVQDMDHENMFWYRQDPGLGLRLIYFSYDVKMKEKGDIPEGYSVSREKKERFSLILESASTNQTSMYLCASSLQTATNEKLFFGSGTQLSVL.

This clonotype was observed a few times. V gene TRBV5-4 combines with J gene TRBJ1-2, with 7 bases lining up with TRBD1. This CDR3 is 13 amino acids long. The trim removed 6 bases at V and 4 bases at J, leaving 6 bases unmatched. Germline lookup yields CDR1 SGHNT and CDR2 YYREEE (reference sequence). This CDR3 reads CASTPGGTYGYTF. CDR3 coding DNA: TGTGCCAGCACCCCAGGGGGTACCTATGGCTACACCTTC.

The chain is built from TRBV19 and TRBJ1-5; no firm D call. The CDR3 runs 13 residues. Trimming took off 8 bases at V and 4 bases at J, with 12 bases between the two ends. Germline lookup yields CDR1 LNHDA and CDR2 SQIVND (reference sequence). The CDR3 DNA sequence: TGTGCCAGTCATAAAAATATGAATCAGCCCCAGCATTTT. Translation gives CASHKNMNQPQHF.

This clonotype has only a few counts. The V and J genes are TRBV7-8 and TRBJ2-1, with D perhaps TRBD1 (5 bases). Between the trimmed V and J ends, which lost 1 base and 0 bases, there was a span of 13 bases. The CDR3 sequence is 17 residues long. Germline V gives CDR1 SGHVS, CDR2 FQNEAQ. The CDR3 loop is CASSLVGLHSSYNEQFF. The DNA for the CDR3 is TGTGCCAGCAGCTTAGTGGGGCTCCACAGCTCCTACAATGAGCAGTTCTTC.

This clonotype was picked up a small number of times. The chain couples TRBV6-2 or TRBV6-3 to TRBJ2-2, with a possible D match to TRBD2 (5 bases). From germline, CDR1 is MNHEY and CDR2 SVGEGT. This CDR3 is built from 16 residues. Trimming pared 2 bases from V and 2 bases from J, leaving 12 bases between. Written as DNA, the CDR3 is TGTGCCAGCAGTTACCTTCCGGGGAGAAACACCGGGGAGCTGTTTTTT. It encodes CASSYLPGRNTGELFF.

The chain couples TRBV4-1 to TRBJ2-7; D not resolved. The CDR3 spans 14 residues. The V gene lost 6 bases and the J gene lost 0 bases, with 12 bases spanning the gap. CDR1 and CDR2 from the germline V gene are MGHRA and YSYEKL. CDR3 nucleotides: TGCGCCAGCAGTTCAGTCGGCGGCTCCTACGAGCAGTACTTC. Its protein is CASSSVGGSYEQYF.

This chain's CDR3 is CATGQAPSGNTIYF. CDR3 DNA sequence: TGTGCCACCGGACAGGCTCCCTCTGGAAACACCATATATTTT. The chain employs TRBV19 and TRBJ1-3, with 7 bases identical to TRBD1. This CDR3 spans 14 amino acids. Trimming cost V 10 bases and J 0 bases; bases outside gene matches: 6. The germline V gene has CDR1 LNHDA and CDR2 SQIVND (reference sequence). Complete variable domain (other parts from reference TRBV19 and TRBJ1-3): DGGITQSPKYLFRKEGQNVTLSCEQNLNHDAMYWYRQDPGQGLRLIYYSQIVNDFQKGDIAEGYSVSREKKESFPLTVTSAQKNPTAFYLCATGQAPSGNTIYFGEGSWLTVV.

This clonotype was detected a few times. CDR3 bases: TGTGCCACCAGCAGAGCACAGGGGGACACCTATAATTCACCCCTCCACTTT. Its translation is CATSRAQGDTYNSPLHF. The chain joins TRBV15 to TRBJ1-6; 8 nucleotides align to TRBD1. This CDR3 region has 17 residues. V gave up 1 base and J gave up 2 bases; unmatched junction bases: 4. The germline CDR1 and CDR2 sequences are LNHNV and YYDKDF (reference sequence).

This clonotype was counted a few times. The CDR3 sequence is CASSLVLFAPLHF. The CDR3 DNA reads as TGTGCCAGCAGCTTAGTACTCTTTGCCCCCCTCCACTTT. The J gene is TRBJ1-6, the V gene TRBV7-6; D gene ambiguous. V lost 1 base and J 13 bases, leaving 11 bases between the germline ends. CDR3 size: 13 residues. Germline V lookup: CDR1 SGHVS, CDR2 FNYEAQ.

The J gene is TRBJ2-1, the V gene TRBV2, with D tentatively TRBD2 (6 bases). V was cut by 8 bases and J by 2 bases, with 10 bases left in between. The CDR3 spans 13 residues. CDR1 and CDR2 from the germline V gene are SNHLY and FYNNEI. CDR3 residues: CASALAAYNEQFF. In DNA form, the CDR3 reads TGTGCCAGCGCACTAGCTGCCTACAATGAGCAGTTCTTC.

This clonotype has only a few counts. This chain connects TRBV9 to TRBJ2-7; D unclear. The CDR3 runs 14 residues. V lost 0 bases and J lost 3, with 10 bases in between. Germline CDR1 reads SGDLS; CDR2 reads YYNGEE. The CDR3 protein is CASSVGHTDYEQYF. For the CDR3, the DNA is TGTGCCAGCAGCGTAGGGCACACAGACTACGAGCAGTACTTC.

A few counts support this clonotype. This sequence joins TRBV5-1 and TRBJ2-1, with TRBD1 matching over 8 bases. The CDR3 spans 15 residues. J lost 6 bases, V lost 0 bases, and 5 bases had no gene match. Germline values: CDR1 SGHRS, CDR2 YFSETQ. The CDR3 reads CASSLVAGGFNEQFF. In DNA, the CDR3 is TGCGCCAGCAGCTTGGTGGCAGGGGGCTTCAATGAGCAGTTCTTC. The variable domain in full, completed from reference TRBV5-1 and TRBJ2-1, reads KAGVTQTPRYLIKTRGQQVTLSCSPISGHRSVSWYQQTPGQGLQFLFEYFSETQRNKGNFPGRFSGRQFSNSRSEMNVSTLELGDSALYLCASSLVAGGFNEQFFGPGTRLTVL.

Written as DNA, the CDR3 is TGTGCCAGCAGCTCGAGTAACAGAAGAACAGGGATTAGAGCTTTCTTT. Its protein product is CASSSSNRRTGIRAFF. The V call is TRBV7-9, the J call TRBJ1-1; possibly TRBD1 for D (6 bases). V lost 4 bases, J lost 10 bases, and 25 bases lay in between. Germline lookup yields CDR1 SEHNR and CDR2 FQNEAQ (reference sequence). This CDR3 comprises 16 residues.